The clone carrying this T cell receptor beta chain was counted a few times. This CDR3 region has 15 residues. V lost 0 bases and J lost 0, with 5 bases in between. Germline loops: CDR1 MNHEY, CDR2 SMNVEV (reference sequence). Some clones are missing from TCRdb's copy, which holds only in-frame ones; the method was immunoSEQ multiplex PCR. The table shows more than 150,000 clones, with approximately 86% occurring only once. Two consecutive negative NP/OP PCR tests, clearance, or resolved symptoms defined Cohort 3 recovery. These data originate in a study of blood T cell repertoires in COVID-19. The sequencing sample was made of PBMCs or T cells enriched from blood (not recorded which). The receptor was derived from a woman aged 25 to 39 who had recovered from COVID-19. V usage is TRBV27 and J usage is TRBJ2-2; D not resolved. The CDR3 DNA is TGTGCCAGCAGTTTATCGGCCCCGAACACCGGGGAGCTGTTTTTT. This sequence encodes CASSLSAPNTGELFF.